This TCR beta chain comes out of a study of blood T cell repertoires in COVID-19. Looking at the study overall: Some COVID-19 samples were acute and others convalescent; all came from the United States, Italy and Spain. In each case, the material was cDNA or gDNA derived from T cells, B-cell-depleted T cells, or PBMCs.

Germline V gene data show CDR1 as SGHNT and CDR2 as YYREEE (reference sequence). V lost 4 bases to trimming and J lost 3 bases, with 5 bases between them. The CDR3 spans 13 residues. Original processing notes: It was from reference gene primer amplification that nucleated cell counts were estimated. Sequencing was performed with immunoSEQ multiplex PCR; in TCRdb, only in-frame clones are kept and a portion is missing. Clonal size and the V and J genes are those of that table, whereas D and trimming came from the DNA. Of under 35,000 clones detected, 91% appear once; the ten largest clones hold under 6%.

Specimen: peripheral blood. The J gene is TRBJ2-6, the V gene TRBV5-4; no clear D. The sequence was obtained from a human donor in a cohort sampled during active COVID-19. Here the CDR3 reads CASSRSGANVLTF. The CDR3 DNA sequence: TGTGCCAGCAGCCGGAGTGGGGCCAACGTCCTGACTTTC.